These 32 T cell receptor beta chains share one sample of origin, sequenced in a study of blood T cell repertoires in COVID-19. Produced via immunoSEQ multiplex PCR; TCRdb's table is partial and in-frame only. The sample shows fewer than 300,000 clones, 85% to 90% of them seen only once. The source material was peripheral blood. The receptor set was obtained from a woman aged 40-49 years who had recovered from COVID-19.

The chain couples TRBV10-3 to TRBJ2-7, with 9 bases aligning to TRBD1. CDR3 size: 14 residues. The germline CDR1 and CDR2 sequences are ENHRY and SYGVKD. The junction had 8 bases not matched to a gene; V was cut back by 7 bases and J by 4 bases. The CDR3 loop reads CAITTGTGRYEQYF. The CDR3 DNA is TGTGCCATCACCACCGGGACAGGGCGGTACGAGCAGTACTTC.

The rearrangement uses TRBV7-2 and TRBJ1-1, with D perhaps TRBD1 (5 bases). Trimming pared 6 bases from V and 5 bases from J, leaving 13 bases between. The CDR3 extends over 13 amino acids. Germline-derived CDR1 and CDR2 are SGHTA and FQGNSA. In nucleotides, the CDR3 is TGTGCCAGCAGAATTAGGGGCAAGACTGAAGCTTTCTTT. It specifies CASRIRGKTEAFF.

This clone was recorded once. The chain recombines TRBV29-1 with TRBJ2-3; D perhaps matches TRBD1 (5 bases). The CDR3 is 14 residues long. V lost 1 base to trimming and J lost 2 bases, with 10 bases between them. The germline gives CDR1 SQVTM, CDR2 ANQGSEA. CDR3 residues: CSVEGQTNTDTQYF. The CDR3 DNA follows: TGCAGCGTTGAAGGACAGACCAACACAGATACGCAGTATTTT.

This clone was seen a single time. The chain carries TRBV5-1 and TRBJ1-2, with 8 bases fitting TRBD1. The CDR3 length is 15 residues. Per germline, CDR1 SGHRS and CDR2 YFSETQ. V shed 3 bases, J shed 0 bases, and the junction held 4 bases outside the gene matches. CDR3 nucleotides: TGCGCCAGCAGCTCAGGACAGGGCGCTAACTATGGCTACACCTTC. Amino acids: CASSSGQGANYGYTF.

The chain employs TRBV19 and TRBJ1-6, with D possibly matching TRBD1 (5 bases). CDR3 length equals 14 residues. Germline lookup yields CDR1 LNHDA and CDR2 SQIVND (reference sequence). V was trimmed by 6 bases and J by 7 bases, leaving 13 bases between them. The CDR3 DNA sequence: TGTGCCAGTAGGGTGGGACTTATAAATTCACCCCTCCACTTT. It specifies CASRVGLINSPLHF.

CDR3 sequence reads: CSVATEEAFF. CDR3 DNA sequence: TGCAGCGTAGCGACAGAGGAAGCTTTCTTT. The rearrangement uses TRBV29-1 and TRBJ1-1, with D perhaps TRBD1 (5 bases). Trimming took 6 bases from V and 8 from J, leaving 10 bases between them. The CDR3 runs 10 residues. Germline V gene lookup returns CDR1 SQVTM and CDR2 ANQGSEA.

CDR3 protein: CASSPSGSAYEQYF. The CDR3 DNA follows: TGTGCCAGTAGTCCTTCCGGTTCCGCCTACGAGCAGTACTTC. The V and J genes are TRBV19 and TRBJ2-7; D is unclear. The CDR3 totals 14 residues. The V end was cut by 5 bases, the J end by 2 bases, with 13 bases between. Looked up from germline, CDR1 is LNHDA and CDR2 is SQIVND (reference sequence). The whole variable domain, remainder taken from reference TRBV19 and TRBJ2-7, is DGGITQSPKYLFRKEGQNVTLSCEQNLNHDAMYWYRQDPGQGLRLIYYSQIVNDFQKGDIAEGYSVSREKKESFPLTVTSAQKNPTAFYLCASSPSGSAYEQYFGPGTRLTVT.

The V gene is TRBV6-5, the J gene TRBJ2-5, with 15 bases identical to TRBD2. The CDR3 covers 14 residues. The V gene end was trimmed by 10 bases and the J gene end by 4 bases; junction bases not matched to a gene: 4. CDR1 and CDR2 from the germline V gene are MNHEY and SVGAGI. CDR3 region: CATRTSGGGETQYF. The CDR3 DNA reads as TGTGCCACACGGACTAGCGGGGGGGGAGAGACCCAGTACTTC.

The chain recombines TRBV5-4 with TRBJ2-7, with 7 bases fitting TRBD1. V was pared by 2 bases and J by 0 bases, with 11 bases of the junction left unmatched. CDR3 size: 17 residues. Germline V gene lookup returns CDR1 SGHNT and CDR2 YYREEE (reference sequence). CDR3 protein: CASSFNRRDRLSYEQYF. The CDR3 DNA follows: TGTGCCAGCAGCTTCAACCGAAGGGACAGACTCTCCTACGAGCAGTACTTC.

This clone was seen once. The genes are TRBV5-4 and TRBJ2-1, with 10 bases identical to TRBD2. Per the germline V gene, CDR1 is SGHNT and CDR2 is YYREEE (reference sequence). The CDR3 runs 15 residues. The trim removed 3 bases at V and 5 bases at J, leaving 5 bases unmatched. The CDR3: CASSSTSGAHNEQFF. The CDR3 DNA reads TGTGCCAGCAGCTCTACTAGCGGGGCCCACAATGAGCAGTTCTTC.

V usage is TRBV29-1 and J usage is TRBJ1-2; D is perhaps TRBD1 (6 bases). Germline CDR1 is SQVTM and CDR2 is ANQGSEA. CDR3 length: 13 amino acids. V was cut by 4 bases and J by 4 bases, with 13 bases left in between. This chain's CDR3 is CSVGGGQSYGYTF. The DNA for the CDR3 is TGCAGCGTTGGGGGGGGGCAAAGCTATGGCTACACCTTC. Full variable domain (rest looked up from reference TRBV29-1 and TRBJ1-2): SAVISQKPSRDICQRGTSLTIQCQVDSQVTMMFWYRQQPGQSLTLIATANQGSEATYESGFVIDKFPISRPNLTFSTLTVSNMSPEDSSIYLCSVGGGQSYGYTFGSGTRLTVV.

The rearrangement uses TRBV9 and TRBJ1-1, with 7 bases identical to TRBD1. The CDR3 has 12 residues. CDR1 and CDR2 (germline): SGDLS, YYNGEE. After removal of 4 bases from V and 4 bases from J, the junction contained 1 base not matched to a gene. In nucleotides, the CDR3 is TGTGCCAGCAGCAGGGGGCTCACTGAAGCTTTCTTT. Protein product: CASSRGLTEAFF.

This clone was detected a few times. This same CDR3 is encoded by further DNA sequences in the sample. V is TRBV18 and J is TRBJ1-3; D not resolved. This CDR3 region has 13 residues. Trimming removed 6 bases at V and 0 bases at J, with 6 bases between. Germline CDR1 KGHSH, CDR2 LQKENI. The CDR3 here is CASSPSSGNTIYF. The CDR3, as DNA: TGTGCCAGCTCTCCCTCCTCTGGAAACACCATATATTTT.

Here the CDR3 reads CASSRDTSGNTIYF. DNA of the CDR3: TGTGCCAGCAGCCGGGACACCTCTGGAAACACCATATATTTT. The V gene is TRBV5-8, the J gene TRBJ1-3, with D possibly being TRBD1 (6 bases). Germline CDR1 SGHTS, CDR2 YDEGEE. The CDR3 length is 14 residues. V lost 4 bases, J lost 0 bases, and 8 bases lay in between.

J is TRBJ2-7 and V is TRBV3-1 (or the pseudogene TRBV3-2), with D unclear. V lost 0 bases and J lost 9, with 12 bases in between. This CDR3 has 13 amino acids. Germline V gene sequence: CDR1 LGHDT, CDR2 YNNKEL (reference sequence). DNA of the CDR3: TGTGCCAGCAGCCAAGATTTACAGACCGGGCAGTACTTC. It specifies CASSQDLQTGQYF.

The chain is built from TRBV6-2 or TRBV6-3 and TRBJ2-7; D is perhaps TRBD1 (6 bases). There are 18 residues in the CDR3. The V end lost 0 bases, the J end lost 2 bases, and 20 bases lay between the germline ends. CDR1 is MNHEY, CDR2 SVGEGT, per germline. The CDR3 bases are TGTGCCAGCAGTTACTCGAAAGTGGGACACCATCCGCCCTACGAGCAGTACTTC. Residues: CASSYSKVGHHPPYEQYF.

The chain joins TRBV2 to TRBJ2-7; D uncertain. The CDR3 runs to 13 residues. With 4 bases removed from V and 3 bases from J, the gap between germline ends came to 10 bases. Germline V lookup: CDR1 SNHLY, CDR2 FYNNEI. The CDR3 coding sequence is TGTGCCAGCAGTGGCGTGGCAGGCTACGAGCAGTACTTC. Protein product: CASSGVAGYEQYF.

CDR3 DNA: TGTGCCAGCAGTTACGGACGGACTAGCGGGGGGCAAGAGACCCAGTACTTC. Protein: CASSYGRTSGGQETQYF. This chain links TRBV6-2 or TRBV6-3 with TRBJ2-5; 14 bases line up with TRBD2. The CDR3 extends over 17 amino acids. Germline CDR1 MNHEY, CDR2 SVGEGT. With V trimmed by 2 bases and J by 2 bases, 4 bases remained unmatched.

The chain couples TRBV3-1 (or the pseudogene TRBV3-2) to TRBJ1-1; TRBD1 is a possible D gene (5 bases). This CDR3 comprises 13 residues. V was cut by 2 bases and J by 7 bases, with 11 bases left in between. The V gene's germline CDR1 is LGHDT and CDR2 YNNKEL (reference sequence). The CDR3 DNA is TGTGCCAGCAGCCAACGGGGGACGGGTGAAGCTTTCTTT. Translation gives CASSQRGTGEAFF.

The chain is built from TRBV10-2 and TRBJ1-3; 7 bases fit TRBD1. Germline V gene data show CDR1 as WSHSY and CDR2 as SAAADI. The CDR3 is made up of 17 amino acids. The trim removed 10 bases at V and 0 bases at J, leaving 15 bases unmatched. Here the CDR3 reads CATIGDPTGTSGNTIYF. CDR3 sequence (DNA): TGCGCCACGATCGGGGACCCGACAGGGACCTCTGGAAACACCATATATTTT.

V is TRBV7-2 and J is TRBJ1-3; D is possibly TRBD1 (6 bases). The CDR3 is 15 amino acids. The V gene's germline CDR1 is SGHTA and CDR2 FQGNSA. The V end lost 1 base, the J end lost 0 bases, and 7 bases lay between the germline ends. The CDR3 DNA is TGTGCCAGCAGCTTAGTAGGGGGCTCTGGAAACACCATATATTTT. It translates to CASSLVGGSGNTIYF. The full variable domain, in which reference TRBV7-2 and TRBJ1-3 provide the parts outside the CDR3, is GAGVSQSPSNKVTEKGKDVELRCDPISGHTALYWYRQSLGQGLEFLIYFQGNSAPDKSGLPSDRFSAERTGGSVSTLTIQRTQQEDSAVYLCASSLVGGSGNTIYFGEGSWLTVV.

The rearrangement links TRBV3-1 (or the pseudogene TRBV3-2) to TRBJ1-5; no clear D gene. This CDR3 is built from 13 residues. V shed 0 bases and J shed 6 bases, with 6 bases lying between them. In germline, CDR1 is LGHDT, CDR2 YNNKEL (reference sequence). This chain's CDR3 is CASSQDLGQPQHF. DNA of the CDR3: TGTGCCAGCAGCCAAGACCTCGGTCAGCCCCAGCATTTT.

This chain uses TRBV28 with TRBJ1-1, with D possibly matching TRBD1 (5 bases). Germline CDR1 and CDR2: MDHEN and SYDVKM. The CDR3 spans 15 residues. V lost 8 bases and J lost 3, with 19 bases in between. CDR3: CASRGGPGGYTEAFF. Here the CDR3 DNA reads TGTGCCAGCCGAGGAGGGCCCGGGGGATACACTGAAGCTTTCTTT.

The chain joins TRBV7-9 to TRBJ1-2, with D tentatively TRBD1 (5 bases). Trimming shortened V by 6 bases and J by 4 bases, and 15 bases separated the two germline ends. Germline V gives CDR1 SEHNR, CDR2 FQNEAQ (reference sequence). The CDR3 has 14 residues. The CDR3 region is CASRSGKTGYGYTF. The CDR3 DNA is TGTGCCAGCAGATCAGGGAAAACCGGCTATGGCTACACCTTC.

The gene calls are TRBV7-9 and TRBJ1-1; the D is unclear. Trimming stripped 2 bases from V and 7 bases from J, with 5 bases between. Germline CDR1 reads SEHNR; CDR2 reads FQNEAQ (reference sequence). This CDR3 comprises 11 residues. In DNA, the CDR3 is TGTGCCAGCAGCTTACAATTTGAAGCTTTCTTT. It codes for CASSLQFEAFF.

The genes are TRBV9 and TRBJ2-1; maybe TRBD2 (6 bases). Trimming shortened V by 1 base and J by 10 bases, and 18 bases separated the two germline ends. Germline V gene lookup returns CDR1 SGDLS and CDR2 YYNGEE. The CDR3 extends over 15 amino acids. The CDR3 region has the DNA TGTGCCAGCAGCGTAAGGTGGGGGGAACAGGCCGAGCAGTTCTTC. Its translation: CASSVRWGEQAEQFF.

The chain combines TRBV10-1 with TRBJ1-1; D is undetermined. The V end lost 8 bases, the J end lost 0 bases, and 10 bases lay between the germline ends. CDR3 length: 13 residues. Germline V gene sequence: CDR1 WNHNN, CDR2 SYGVQD (reference sequence). CDR3 in amino acids: CASSEEMNTEAFF. The CDR3 DNA reads as TGCGCCAGCTCGGAGGAGATGAACACTGAAGCTTTCTTT.

The chain uses TRBV18 and TRBJ2-7, with D unclear. The germline V gene encodes CDR1 KGHSH and CDR2 LQKENI. The length of the CDR3 is 13 residues. V lost 8 bases and J 3 bases, leaving 14 bases between the germline ends. Here the CDR3 DNA reads TGTGCCAGCAAACATGGGTCAGGCTACGAGCAGTACTTC. It yields the protein CASKHGSGYEQYF.

The V call is TRBV7-9, the J call TRBJ1-2; no clear D. The CDR3 loop spans 14 amino acids. The germline V gene has CDR1 SEHNR and CDR2 FQNEAQ (reference sequence). V lost 5 bases and J 4 bases, leaving 14 bases between the germline ends. The DNA for the CDR3 is TGTGCCAGCAGCCCCCTGGCGGGTAGCTATGGCTACACCTTC. Its protein is CASSPLAGSYGYTF.

In its sample, this clone was seen once. The V and J genes are TRBV5-3 and TRBJ1-2, with D perhaps matching TRBD1 (6 bases). TRBV5-3 counts as an open reading frame of uncertain function. V was cut by 1 base and J by 8 bases, with 15 bases left in between. This CDR3 has 14 amino acids. The CDR3 spells CARSLYRGSYGYTF. The CDR3 DNA sequence: TGTGCCAGAAGCTTGTATAGGGGGTCTTACGGCTACACCTTC.

V is TRBV18 and J is TRBJ2-5; D remains ambiguous. This CDR3 contains 13 residues. Germline V CDR1 and CDR2: KGHSH, LQKENI. V was pared by 6 bases and J by 5 bases, with 13 bases between. This CDR3 reads CASSRKTGETQYF. The CDR3 DNA sequence: TGTGCCAGCTCGCGGAAAACCGGGGAGACCCAGTACTTC.

This clone appeared once. The rearrangement uses TRBV5-1 and TRBJ1-1, with D uncertain. V was clipped by 4 bases and J by 3 bases, with 16 bases between them. Germline V lookup: CDR1 SGHRS, CDR2 YFSETQ. The CDR3 is 15 residues long. The CDR3 is CASSGGNLVDTEAFF. The CDR3 DNA is TGCGCCAGCAGCGGAGGGAATCTAGTGGACACTGAAGCTTTCTTT.